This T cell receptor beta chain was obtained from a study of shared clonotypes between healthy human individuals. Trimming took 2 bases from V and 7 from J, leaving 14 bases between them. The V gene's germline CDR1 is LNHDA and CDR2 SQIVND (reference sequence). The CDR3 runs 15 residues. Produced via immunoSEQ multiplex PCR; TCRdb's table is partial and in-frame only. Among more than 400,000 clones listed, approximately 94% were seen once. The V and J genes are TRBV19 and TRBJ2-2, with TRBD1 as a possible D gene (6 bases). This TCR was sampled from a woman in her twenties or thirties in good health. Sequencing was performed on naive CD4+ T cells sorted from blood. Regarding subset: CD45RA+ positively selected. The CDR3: CASSIQQGLRGELFF. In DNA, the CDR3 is TGTGCCAGTAGTATACAGCAGGGGTTGCGCGGGGAGCTGTTTTTT.